This T cell receptor (beta chain) was profiled in a study of graft-versus-host responses after intestinal transplantation. Turning to the study itself: Tacrolimus and steroids were given for around three years to all recipients after anti-thymocyte globulin induction. Study-wide points: Levels of circulating GvH clones at their peak were associated with early post-transplant HvG declines. Graft-versus-host to host-versus-graft clonal ratios in allografts were high in patients with graft-donor T cell macrochimerism.

Here immunoSEQ multiplex PCR was the method, and the copy in TCRdb shows in-frame clones only, minus some. Among roughly 50,000 clones listed, about 93% were seen once. In regard to this clone: What it binds is not known.

Germline CDR1 reads LNHDA; CDR2 reads SQIVND (reference sequence). The CDR3 contains 21 residues. Unmatched junction bases numbered 21, after V lost 5 bases and J lost 2 bases. Material: unstimulated CD4+ T cells sorted from spleen or lymph node cells, obtained before transplant. This chain uses TRBV19 with TRBJ1-5; 10 bases are shared with TRBD1. This sequence originates from a human donor who was the organ donor for an intestinal transplant. Here the CDR3 reads CASSPYHRTGGRRYGNQPQHF. CDR3 DNA sequence: TGTGCCAGTAGTCCCTACCACCGGACAGGGGGGCGCCGGTATGGCAATCAGCCCCAGCATTTT. The whole variable domain, filled in from reference TRBV19 and TRBJ1-5, reads DGGITQSPKYLFRKEGQNVTLSCEQNLNHDAMYWYRQDPGQGLRLIYYSQIVNDFQKGDIAEGYSVSREKKESFPLTVTSAQKNPTAFYLCASSPYHRTGGRRYGNQPQHFGDGTRLSIL.